This T cell receptor (beta chain) derives from a study of beta chain features in type 1 diabetes. Germline values: CDR1 SNHLY, CDR2 FYNNEI. Trimming stripped 3 bases from V and 8 bases from J, with 14 bases between. This CDR3 has 15 amino acids. General study results and limits: Short templates might get an advantage during PCR, and this would be equal in patients and controls.

Only one heparinised blood draw was taken per donor, and its volume averaged approximately 120 mL. All of the sorted populations showed purity greater than 95%. This clone was observed a handful of times. The target antigen is unknown. The sequenced template was cDNA made from the entire isolated RNA. Using immunoSEQ multiplex PCR, the repertoire was profiled, and TCRdb retains in-frame clones only, with some absent. The sample gives under 800,000 clones, around 16% of which show up once; approximately 0.087% is in the top ten. Input material: naive CD4+ T cells from blood. V gene TRBV2 combines with J gene TRBJ1-6, with a possible D match to TRBD1 (5 bases). The sequence derives from a man younger than 35 in good health. The CDR3 reads CASSDRGSGDSPLHF. CDR3 sequence (DNA): TGTGCCAGCAGTGATAGAGGTTCGGGGGATTCACCCCTCCACTTT.